This entry features one TCR beta chain sequence. Its antigen is unidentified. CDR1 and CDR2 (germline): LGHDT, YNNKEL (reference sequence). The V and J ends lost 4 bases and 5 bases respectively, with 20 bases between them. This CDR3 has 16 residues. Only in-frame clones appear in the TCRdb table, and some are missing; sequencing was by immunoSEQ multiplex PCR. The sample contains about 64,000 clones, 80% of which appear only once. These data originate in a study of T cell responses to AZD1222 COVID-19 vaccine. Whole-study findings and limits: Unmutated variant regions are reportedly the target of nearly half of TCRs that are spike-specific. Just 5 to 7 people given AZD1222 tested seropositive at baseline. Donors were chiefly white British, with a greater number of females, and clonal diversity was perhaps underestimated.

Both about-4-week and about-12-week second-dose recipients were combined. The J gene is TRBJ2-5, the V gene TRBV3-1 (or the pseudogene TRBV3-2); D may be TRBD1 or TRBD2 (6 bases each). Sample: peripheral blood, taken 28 days after the second AZD1222 dose. This receptor was identified in an adult who received the AZD1222 COVID-19 vaccine. The DNA of the CDR3 is TGTGCCAGCAGCCCCCCTTTGGGACATGGGGGGGAGACCCAGTACTTC. This gives the protein CASSPPLGHGGETQYF.